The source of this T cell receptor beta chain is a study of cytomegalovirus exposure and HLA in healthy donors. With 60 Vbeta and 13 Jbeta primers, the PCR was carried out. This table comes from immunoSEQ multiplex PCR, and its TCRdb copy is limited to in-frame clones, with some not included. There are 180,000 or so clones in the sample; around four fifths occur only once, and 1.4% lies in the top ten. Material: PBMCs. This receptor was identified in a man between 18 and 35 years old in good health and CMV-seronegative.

The CDR3 protein is CASSLLVASHVDTQYF. In DNA form, the CDR3 reads TGTGCCAGCAGCTTATTGGTAGCGAGTCACGTAGATACGCAGTATTTT. The genes are TRBV7-9 and TRBJ2-3; possible D gene TRBD2, 5 bases. Germline V lookup: CDR1 SEHNR, CDR2 FQNEAQ (reference sequence). The CDR3 totals 16 residues. Trimming took off 2 bases at V and 5 bases at J, with 17 bases between the two ends.